This note documents a single T cell receptor (beta chain) sequence. Antigen: not known. This specimen belongs to a study of beta chain features in type 1 diabetes. Study findings and constraints: Insertions were fewer and deletions more numerous at VDJ junctions in type 1 diabetes patients.

This CDR3 spans 16 amino acids. Germline CDR1 is LNHNV and CDR2 is YYDKDF (reference sequence). Trimming removed 4 bases from V and 4 bases from J; junction bases left unmatched: 8. cDNA synthesis used the whole RNA isolate, giving expressed TCRB sequences. The repertoire was sequenced with immunoSEQ multiplex PCR; TCRdb's copy has only in-frame clones and lacks some. The data show a few hundred thousand clones, less than 35% seen once. The receptor was derived from a man aged 25 to 45 in good health. The source material was central memory CD4+ T cells from blood. The chain uses TRBV15 and TRBJ2-2; the match to TRBD1 covers 8 bases. The CDR3 DNA sequence: TGTGCCACCAGCAATACCGGGACAGGACTCACCGGGGAGCTGTTTTTT. Translated: CATSNTGTGLTGELFF.